The sequence of this T cell receptor (beta chain) was determined in a study of a mutant IDH1 vaccine in newly diagnosed glioma. Time point meaning: baseline, week 1 (first vaccination visit). Treatment of the sample: pre-vaccination baseline after standard-of-care therapy. TCRdb's copy holds only in-frame clones and misses some; the assay was immunoSEQ multiplex PCR. The sample yields roughly 41,000 clones, around four fifths seen once. V was pared by 0 bases and J by 2 bases, with 8 bases between. Germline CDR1 SGHTA, CDR2 FQGNSA. The CDR3 is 14 residues long. This receptor was obtained from a man aged 40-49 years with glioma. Some clones in this sample may be carry-over from other donors' samples. This chain uses TRBV7-2 with TRBJ2-7; TRBD1 is a possible D gene (5 bases). This sample comprised PBMCs, obtained from a glioma patient treated with radiotherapy, temozolomide or both. CDR3 protein: CASSLAGPTYEQYF. The CDR3 coding sequence is TGTGCCAGCAGCTTAGCGGGGCCGACCTACGAGCAGTACTTC.